What follows is one T cell receptor (beta chain) and its context. Its antigen is undetermined. This entry belongs to a study of shared clonotypes between healthy human individuals. Study-wide points: The study found lower generation probabilities in non-shared clonotypes than in those shared by all four donors.

Researchers divided each subset's genomic DNA evenly across several immunoSEQ plates. The authors loaded roughly 200 ng DNA, around 32,000 T cell genomes, into sorted-subset replicate PCRs. Clones were read by immunoSEQ multiplex PCR, and TCRdb kept only the in-frame ones, dropping some. The sample lists about 1,500,000 clones; roughly 96% were seen once. The CDR3 runs to 15 residues. Germline CDR1 reads MDHEN; CDR2 reads SYDVKM. Trimming removed 5 bases from V and 0 bases from J; junction bases left unmatched: 4. This TCR derives from a man aged 30-40 years in good health. Material for sequencing was naive CD4+ T cells sorted from blood. Subset indicated: CD45RA+ positively selected. The V and J genes are TRBV28 and TRBJ1-2; 9 nucleotides match TRBD1. CDR3 nucleotides: TGTGCCAGCAGTGCCCGGACAGGGGCTAACTATGGCTACACCTTC. The encoded protein is CASSARTGANYGYTF.